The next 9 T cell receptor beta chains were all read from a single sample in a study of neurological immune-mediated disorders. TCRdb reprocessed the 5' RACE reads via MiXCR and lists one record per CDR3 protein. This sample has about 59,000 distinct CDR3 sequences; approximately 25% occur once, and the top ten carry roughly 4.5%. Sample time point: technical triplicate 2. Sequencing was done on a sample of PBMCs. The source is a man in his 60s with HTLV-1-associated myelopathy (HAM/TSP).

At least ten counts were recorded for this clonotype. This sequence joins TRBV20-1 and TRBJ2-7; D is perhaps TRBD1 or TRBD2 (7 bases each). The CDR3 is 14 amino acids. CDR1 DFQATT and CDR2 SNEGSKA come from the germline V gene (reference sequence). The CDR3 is CRGGSGAQGGEQYF. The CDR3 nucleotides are TGCAGGGGAGGGTCAGGGGCGCAGGGGGGCGAGCAGTACTTC.

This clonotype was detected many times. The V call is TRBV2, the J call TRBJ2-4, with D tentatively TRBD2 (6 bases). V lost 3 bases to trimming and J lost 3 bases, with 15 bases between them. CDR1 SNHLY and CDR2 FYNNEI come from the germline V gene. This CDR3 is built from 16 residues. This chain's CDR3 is CASSDLPSVGKNIQYF. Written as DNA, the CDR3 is TGTGCCAGCAGTGATTTACCTAGCGTAGGCAAAAACATTCAGTACTTC.

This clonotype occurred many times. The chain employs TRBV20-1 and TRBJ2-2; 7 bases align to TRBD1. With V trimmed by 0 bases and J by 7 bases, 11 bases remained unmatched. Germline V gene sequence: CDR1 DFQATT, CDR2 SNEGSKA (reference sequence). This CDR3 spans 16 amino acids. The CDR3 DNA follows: TGCAGTGCTAGAGATTTGGGACAGCTAACCGGCGGGGAGCTGTTTTTT. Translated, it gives CSARDLGQLTGGELFF.

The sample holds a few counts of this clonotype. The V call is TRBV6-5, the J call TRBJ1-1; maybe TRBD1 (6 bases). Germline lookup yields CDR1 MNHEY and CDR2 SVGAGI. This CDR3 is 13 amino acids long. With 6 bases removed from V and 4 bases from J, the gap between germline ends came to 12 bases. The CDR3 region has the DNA TGTGCCAGCAGCCTAGGACAGTTCACTGAAGCTTTCTTT. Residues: CASSLGQFTEAFF.

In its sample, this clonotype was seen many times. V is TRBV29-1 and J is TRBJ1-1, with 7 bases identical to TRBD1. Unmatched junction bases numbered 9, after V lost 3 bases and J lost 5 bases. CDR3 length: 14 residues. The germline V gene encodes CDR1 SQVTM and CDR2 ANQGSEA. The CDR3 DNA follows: TGCAGCGTTGAGGTCAGGGGGAGAGGGACTGAAGCTTTCTTT. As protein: CSVEVRGRGTEAFF.

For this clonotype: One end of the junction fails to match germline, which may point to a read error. In DNA, the CDR3 is TGCAGTGTTAAGGGCAGGGTAGGAAGCATTCAGCACTTC. Its translation: CSVKGRVGSIQHF. The J gene is TRBJ2-4, the V gene TRBV20-1, with D possibly being TRBD1 (5 bases). This CDR3 contains 13 residues. Looked up from germline, CDR1 is DFQATT and CDR2 is SNEGSKA (reference sequence).

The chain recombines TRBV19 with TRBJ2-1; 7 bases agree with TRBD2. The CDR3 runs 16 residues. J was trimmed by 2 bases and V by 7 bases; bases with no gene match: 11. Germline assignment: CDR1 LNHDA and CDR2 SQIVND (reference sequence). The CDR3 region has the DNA TGTGCCAGTACCAAAACGGGGGGAAAAACCTACAATGAGCAGTTCTTC. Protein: CASTKTGGKTYNEQFF.

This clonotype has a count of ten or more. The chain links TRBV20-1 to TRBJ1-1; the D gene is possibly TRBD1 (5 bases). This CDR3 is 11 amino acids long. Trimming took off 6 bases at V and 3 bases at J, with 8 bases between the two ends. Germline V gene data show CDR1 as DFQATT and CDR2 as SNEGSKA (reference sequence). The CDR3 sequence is CSAGGDTEAFF. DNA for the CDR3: TGCAGTGCCGGGGGGGACACTGAAGCTTTCTTT.

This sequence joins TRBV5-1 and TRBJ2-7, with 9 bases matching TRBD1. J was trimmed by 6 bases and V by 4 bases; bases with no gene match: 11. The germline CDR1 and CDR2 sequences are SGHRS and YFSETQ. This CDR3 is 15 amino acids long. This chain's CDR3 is CASSLTGTGLSEQYF. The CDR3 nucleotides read TGCGCCAGCAGCCTAACCGGGACAGGGCTGAGCGAGCAGTACTTC.